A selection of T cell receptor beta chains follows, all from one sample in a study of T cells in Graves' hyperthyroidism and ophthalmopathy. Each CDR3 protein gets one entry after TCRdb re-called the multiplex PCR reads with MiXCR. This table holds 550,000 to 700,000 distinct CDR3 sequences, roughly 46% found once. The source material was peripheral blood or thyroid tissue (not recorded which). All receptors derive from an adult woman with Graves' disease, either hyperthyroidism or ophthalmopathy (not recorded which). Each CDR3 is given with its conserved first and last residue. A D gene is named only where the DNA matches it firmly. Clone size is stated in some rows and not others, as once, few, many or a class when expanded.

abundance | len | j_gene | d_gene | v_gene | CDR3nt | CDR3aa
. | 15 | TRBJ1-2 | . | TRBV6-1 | TGTGCCAGCAGGGATAACAGGGTTTGGGACTATGGCTACACCTTC | CASRDNRVWDYGYTF
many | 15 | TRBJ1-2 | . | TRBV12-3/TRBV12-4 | TGTGCCAGCAGTTTACTCCCTGGACAGCCCTATGGCTACACCTTC | CASSLLPGQPYGYTF
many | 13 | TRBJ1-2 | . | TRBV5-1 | TGCGCCAGCACCCCGGCAGGGATCTATGGCTACACCTTC | CASTPAGIYGYTF
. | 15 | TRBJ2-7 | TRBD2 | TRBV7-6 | TGTGCCAGCAGCTTAGACCTAGCGGGAGCAAACGAGCAGTACTTC | CASSLDLAGANEQYF
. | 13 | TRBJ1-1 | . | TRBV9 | TGTGCCAGCGGGCGGGGGCTGGACACTGAAGCTTTCTTT | CASGRGLDTEAFF
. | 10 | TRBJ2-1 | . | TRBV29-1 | TGCAGCACCAGAAGAATTGAGCAGTTCTTC | CSTRRIEQFF
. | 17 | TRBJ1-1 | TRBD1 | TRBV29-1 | TGCAGCGTACCCTCCGGGACAGGGTGGGGAGTGAACACTGAAGCTTTCTTT | CSVPSGTGWGVNTEAFF
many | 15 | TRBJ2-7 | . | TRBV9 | TGTGCCAGCAGCCGAAGGGGGGAGGACGGAGGCGAGCAGTACTTC | CASSRRGEDGGEQYF
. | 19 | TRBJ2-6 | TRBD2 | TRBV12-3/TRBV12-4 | TGTGCCAGCAGCCCTGGGGGGGGTCCCACAAGCTCTGGGGCCAACGTCCTGACTTTC | CASSPGGGPTSSGANVLTF
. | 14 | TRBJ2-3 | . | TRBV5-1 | TGCGCCAGCAGCACGGACCTGGGGGCAGATACGCAGTATTTT | CASSTDLGADTQYF
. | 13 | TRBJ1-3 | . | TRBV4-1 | TGCGCCAGCAGCTACGGACATCTGAACACCATATATTTT | CASSYGHLNTIYF
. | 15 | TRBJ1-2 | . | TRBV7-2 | TGTGCCAGCAGCGGAGGGACGGTATATCCCATCGGCTACACCTTC | CASSGGTVYPIGYTF
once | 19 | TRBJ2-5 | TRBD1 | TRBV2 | TGTGCCAGCATTAACCGGGACAGAGGGACCGGGGAGCTTTCCGAGACCCAGTACTTC | CASINRDRGTGELSETQYF
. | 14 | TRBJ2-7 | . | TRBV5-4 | TGTGCCAGCAGCCAAGAGAGACAGCCCAACGAGCAGTACTTC | CASSQERQPNEQYF
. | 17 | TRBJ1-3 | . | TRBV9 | TGTGCCAGCAGCGTGGGGGGACGGGTCTTATCTGGAAACACCATATATTTT | CASSVGGRVLSGNTIYF
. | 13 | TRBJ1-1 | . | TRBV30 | TGTGCCTGGAGTGATTCACAGGGAACTGAAGCTTTCTTT | CAWSDSQGTEAFF
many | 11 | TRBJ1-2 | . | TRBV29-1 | TGCAGCGTTGAACGGGACTATGGCTACACCTTC | CSVERDYGYTF
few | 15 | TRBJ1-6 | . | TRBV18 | TGTGCCAGCTCACCATCGGTCTCCGGGAGTTCACCCCTCCACTTT | CASSPSVSGSSPLHF
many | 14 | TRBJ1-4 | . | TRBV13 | TGTGCCAGCAGCTTAAGAGCCGCTAATGAAAAACTGTTTTTT | CASSLRAANEKLFF
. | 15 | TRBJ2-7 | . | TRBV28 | TGTGCCAGCAGCACGACCGGGAGAGCCCTCTACGAGCAGTACTTC | CASSTTGRALYEQYF
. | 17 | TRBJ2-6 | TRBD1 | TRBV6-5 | TGTGCCAGCAGTCTACGACAGGGGGTAGCTGGGGCCAACGTCCTGACTTTC | CASSLRQGVAGANVLTF
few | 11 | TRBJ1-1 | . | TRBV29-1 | TGCAGCGTCGGCAGGATCTCTGAAGCTTTCTTT | CSVGRISEAFF
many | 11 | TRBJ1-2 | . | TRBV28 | TGTGCCAGCAGTTTAGGGGGTCCAGTCACCTTC | CASSLGGPVTF
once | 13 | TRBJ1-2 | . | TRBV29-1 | TGCAGCGTAGGGGGGAGTAATCGTTATGGCTACACCTTC | CSVGGSNRYGYTF
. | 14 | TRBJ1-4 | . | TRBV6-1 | TGTGCCGGCAGTGGTCGGCCGTGGGCCGAAAAACTGTTTTTT | CAGSGRPWAEKLFF
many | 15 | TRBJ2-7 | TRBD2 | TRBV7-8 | TGTGCCAGCAGCCCCCGGACTAGCGGAACCTACGAGCAGTACTTC | CASSPRTSGTYEQYF
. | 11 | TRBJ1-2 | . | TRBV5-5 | TGTGCCAGCAGCCGAACGAGAGGAAACACCTTC | CASSRTRGNTF
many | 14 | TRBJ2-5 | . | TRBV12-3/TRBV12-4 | TGTGCCAGCAACCAGGGTCCATCCCAAGAGACCCAGTACTTC | CASNQGPSQETQYF
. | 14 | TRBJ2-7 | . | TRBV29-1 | TGCAGCGTCGTAGTAGGACGTGAAACCTACGAGCAGTACTTC | CSVVVGRETYEQYF
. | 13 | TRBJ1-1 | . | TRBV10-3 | TGTGCCATCGCCGACTGGGGGGCCACTGAAGCTTTCTTT | CAIADWGATEAFF
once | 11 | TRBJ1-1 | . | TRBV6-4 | TGTGCCAGCAGTGACTCGACGGGAGCTTTCTTT | CASSDSTGAFF
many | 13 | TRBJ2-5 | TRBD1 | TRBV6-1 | TGTGCCAGCAGTGGAGACAGGGGAGAGACCCAGTACTTC | CASSGDRGETQYF
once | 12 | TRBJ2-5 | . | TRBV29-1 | TGCAGCGCGGACTGGGGTCGAGAGACCCAGTACTTC | CSADWGRETQYF
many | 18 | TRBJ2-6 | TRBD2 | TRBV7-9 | TGTGCCAGCAGCCCGGGACTAGCGGGAGTGGGTGGGGCCAACGTCCTGACTTTC | CASSPGLAGVGGANVLTF
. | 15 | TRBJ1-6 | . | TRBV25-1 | TGTGCCAGCAGCCACCAGACAGGAAGCAATTCACCCCTCCACTTT | CASSHQTGSNSPLHF
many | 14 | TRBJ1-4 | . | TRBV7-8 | TGTGCCAGCAGCTTACGGAGGACTAATGAAAAACTGTTTTTT | CASSLRRTNEKLFF
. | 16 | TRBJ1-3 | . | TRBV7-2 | TGTGCCAGCAGCTTAGCAGGGGCGAGCTCTGGAAACACCATATATTTT | CASSLAGASSGNTIYF
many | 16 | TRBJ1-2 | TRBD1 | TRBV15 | TGTGCCACCAGCCCCCGGGGATGGACAGGGGCCTATGGCTACACCTTC | CATSPRGWTGAYGYTF
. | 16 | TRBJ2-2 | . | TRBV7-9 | TGTGCCAGCAGCCCAGCGAGGGCGGGACCCACCGGGGAGCTGCCTTTT | CASSPARAGPTGELPF
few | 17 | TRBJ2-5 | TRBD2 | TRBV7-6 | TGTGCCAGCAGCCGTGCGAGCGGGAGAATTCAAGGAGAGACCCAGTACTTC | CASSRASGRIQGETQYF
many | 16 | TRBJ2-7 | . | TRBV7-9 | TGTGCCAGCAGCCGAAGGCCAGGGGTCGGGCGCTACGAGCAGTACTTC | CASSRRPGVGRYEQYF
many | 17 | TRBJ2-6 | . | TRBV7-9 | TGTGCCAGCAGCGACGCCAGGGGAGTAGGTGGGGCCAACGTCCTGACTTTC | CASSDARGVGGANVLTF
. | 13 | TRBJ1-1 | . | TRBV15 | TGTGCCACCCTAGAGGGGGTGAACACTGAAGCTTTCTTT | CATLEGVNTEAFF
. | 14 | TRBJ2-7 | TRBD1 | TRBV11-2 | TGTGCCAGCAGCTTAGGGGGCAGGGGGCGCGAGCAGTACTTC | CASSLGGRGREQYF
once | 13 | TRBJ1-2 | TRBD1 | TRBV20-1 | TGCAGTGCTAGAGACACAGGGGTGAATGGCTACACCTTC | CSARDTGVNGYTF
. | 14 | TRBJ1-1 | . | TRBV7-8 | TGTGCCAGCAGGTCGGGGGGGGAAAACCTTGAAGCTTTCTTT | CASRSGGENLEAFF
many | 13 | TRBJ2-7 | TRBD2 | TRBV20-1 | TGCAGTGGGGGGCCTAGCGGGAGATTGGAGCAGTACTTC | CSGGPSGRLEQYF
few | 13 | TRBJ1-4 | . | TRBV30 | TGTGCCTGGGACAGCTCAACTAATGAAAAACTGTTTTTT | CAWDSSTNEKLFF
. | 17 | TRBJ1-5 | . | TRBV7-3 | TGTGCCAGCAGCTTAAAGGACAAAGTAGACAGCAATCAGCCCCAGCATTTT | CASSLKDKVDSNQPQHF
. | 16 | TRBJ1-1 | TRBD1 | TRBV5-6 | TGTGCCTGGGGGGGGACAGGTGCTTCGAGGGGCACTGAAGCTTTCTTT | CAWGGTGASRGTEAFF
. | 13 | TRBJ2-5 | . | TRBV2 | TGTGCCAGCAGTCTCGGGAGTGTCGAGACCCAGTACTTC | CASSLGSVETQYF
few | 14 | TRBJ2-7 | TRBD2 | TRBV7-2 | TGTGCCAGCATCCAGCGGGAGGGCCTGGACGAGCATTACTTC | CASIQREGLDEHYF
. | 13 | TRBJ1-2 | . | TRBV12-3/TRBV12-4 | TGTGCCAGCAGTTTAAGAGAGGTCTATGGCTACACCTTC | CASSLREVYGYTF
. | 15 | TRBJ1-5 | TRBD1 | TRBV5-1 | TGCGCCAGCACCCCGACAGGGGAGCAGCATCAGCCCCAGCATTTT | CASTPTGEQHQPQHF
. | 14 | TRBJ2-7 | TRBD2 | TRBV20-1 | TGCAGTGCTAGTAGCGGGACTAGCTCGAGGGAGCAGTACTTC | CSASSGTSSREQYF